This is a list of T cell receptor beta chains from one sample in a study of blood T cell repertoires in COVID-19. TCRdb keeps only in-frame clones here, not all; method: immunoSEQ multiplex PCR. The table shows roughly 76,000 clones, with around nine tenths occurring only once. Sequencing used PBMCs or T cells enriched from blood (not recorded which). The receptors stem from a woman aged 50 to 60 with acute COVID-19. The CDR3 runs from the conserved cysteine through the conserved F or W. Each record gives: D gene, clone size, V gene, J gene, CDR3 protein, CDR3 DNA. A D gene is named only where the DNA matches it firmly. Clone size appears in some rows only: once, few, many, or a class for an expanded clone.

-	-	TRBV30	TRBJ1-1	CAWRRVNTEAFF	TGTGCCTGGAGGAGAGTGAACACTGAAGCTTTCTTT
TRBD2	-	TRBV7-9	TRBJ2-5	CASSETSGKETQYF	TGTGCCAGCAGCGAGACTAGCGGGAAAGAGACCCAGTACTTC
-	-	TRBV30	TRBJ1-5	CAWTPGGRQPQHF	TGTGCCTGGACCCCGGGGGGCCGTCAGCCCCAGCATTTT
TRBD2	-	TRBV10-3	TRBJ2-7	CATGGRGREYEQYF	TGTGCCACGGGGGGGCGCGGGAGGGAATACGAGCAGTACTTC
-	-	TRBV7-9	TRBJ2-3	CASSSAGLDTQYF	TGTGCCAGCAGCTCCGCAGGTCTGGATACGCAGTATTTT
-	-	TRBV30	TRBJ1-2	CAWGQGVGGYTF	TGTGCCTGGGGCCAGGGTGTGGGTGGCTACACCTTC
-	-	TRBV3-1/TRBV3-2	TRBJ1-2	CASSQEGESGPVERGYTF	TGTGCCAGCAGCCAAGAGGGGGAGAGCGGGCCAGTCGAGAGAGGCTACACCTTC
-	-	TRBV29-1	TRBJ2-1	CSVGSVYNEQFF	TGCAGCGTTGGCTCAGTATACAATGAGCAGTTCTTC
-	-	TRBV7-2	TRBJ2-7	CASSLAPAGIYEQYF	TGTGCCAGCAGCTTAGCCCCGGCAGGGATCTACGAGCAGTACTTC
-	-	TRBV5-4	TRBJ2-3	CASSSTASTDTQYF	TGTGCCAGCAGTTCGACTGCTAGCACAGATACGCAGTATTTT
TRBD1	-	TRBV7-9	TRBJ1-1	CASSSPTGGNSRTEAFF	TGTGCCAGCAGTTCTCCGACAGGGGGCAATAGTCGGACTGAAGCTTTCTTT
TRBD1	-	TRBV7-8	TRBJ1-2	CASSLGQGARNGYTF	TGTGCCAGCAGCTTAGGACAGGGGGCGCGAAACGGCTACACCTTC
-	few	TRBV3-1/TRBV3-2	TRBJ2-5	CASSQDPSQETQYF	TGTGCCAGCAGCCAAGATCCCAGCCAAGAGACCCAGTACTTC
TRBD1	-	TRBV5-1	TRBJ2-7	CASSKRDRADEQYF	TGCGCCAGCAGCAAACGGGACAGGGCGGACGAGCAGTACTTC
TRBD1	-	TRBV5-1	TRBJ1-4	CASSLVPGGQGTEKLFF	TGCGCCAGCAGCTTGGTCCCCGGGGGACAGGGCACTGAAAAACTGTTTTTT
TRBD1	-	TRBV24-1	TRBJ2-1	CATSDRQGAFYNEQFF	TGTGCCACCAGTGATAGACAGGGGGCTTTCTACAATGAGCAGTTCTTC
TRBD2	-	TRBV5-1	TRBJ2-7	CASRGGLAGVTYEQYF	TGCGCCAGCAGGGGGGGGCTAGCGGGAGTGACCTACGAGCAGTACTTC
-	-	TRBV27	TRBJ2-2	CASRTASTGADAGELFF	TGTGCCAGCCGTACGGCATCGACAGGAGCAGACGCCGGGGAGCTGTTTTTT
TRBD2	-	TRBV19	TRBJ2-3	CASSITSGRADTQYF	TGTGCCAGTAGTATCACTAGCGGGAGGGCAGATACGCAGTATTTT
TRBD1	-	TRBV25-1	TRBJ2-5	CASSERTGGQETQYF	TGTGCCAGCAGTGAACGGACAGGAGGCCAAGAGACCCAGTACTTC
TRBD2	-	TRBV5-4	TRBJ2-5	CAISMGGGQETQYF	TGTGCCATCTCAATGGGGGGGGGTCAAGAGACCCAGTACTTC
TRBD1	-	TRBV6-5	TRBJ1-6	CASRKGARDSPLHF	TGTGCCAGCAGAAAGGGGGCGAGGGATTCACCCCTCCACTTT
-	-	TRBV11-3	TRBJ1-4	CASSLMGAAATNEKLFF	TGTGCCAGCAGCTTAATGGGAGCAGCTGCAACTAATGAAAAACTGTTTTTT
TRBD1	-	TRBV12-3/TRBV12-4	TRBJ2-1	CASSLGQYNEQFF	TGTGCCAGCAGCCTGGGACAGTACAATGAGCAGTTCTTC
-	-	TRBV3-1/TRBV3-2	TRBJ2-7	CASSQDWGGDRTYEQYF	TGTGCCAGCAGCCAAGATTGGGGGGGCGATAGGACCTACGAGCAGTACTTC
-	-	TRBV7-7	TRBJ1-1	CASSSTENTEAFF	TGTGCCAGCAGCTCGACAGAGAACACTGAAGCTTTCTTT
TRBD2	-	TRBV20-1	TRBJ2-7	CSASFGRAGNEQYF	TGCAGTGCTAGTTTCGGGAGGGCCGGGAACGAGCAGTACTTC
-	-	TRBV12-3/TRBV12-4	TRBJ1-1	CASSRRGEAFF	TGTGCCAGCAGTCGGAGGGGCGAAGCTTTCTTT
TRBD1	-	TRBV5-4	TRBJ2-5	CASSVDRGVGETQYF	TGTGCCAGCAGTGTGGACAGGGGTGTCGGGGAGACCCAGTACTTC
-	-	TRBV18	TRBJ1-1	CASSEAENTEAFF	TGTGCCAGCTCGGAGGCAGAGAACACTGAAGCTTTCTTT
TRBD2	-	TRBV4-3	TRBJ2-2	CASSQDMAGGLTGELFF	TGCGCCAGCAGCCAAGATATGGCGGGAGGGCTCACCGGGGAGCTGTTTTTT
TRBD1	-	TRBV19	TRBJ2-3	CASSIGGQGAAYTQYF	TGTGCCAGTAGTATAGGTGGACAGGGGGCCGCTTATACGCAGTATTTT
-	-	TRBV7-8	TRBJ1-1	CASSSRVRKNTEAFF	TGTGCCAGCAGCAGCAGGGTAAGAAAGAACACTGAAGCTTTCTTT
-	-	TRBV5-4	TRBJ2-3	CASSFPFGGTQYF	TGTGCCAGCAGCTTCCCTTTCGGGGGTACGCAGTATTTT
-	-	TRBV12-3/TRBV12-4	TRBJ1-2	CASSSRGLSGYTF	TGTGCCAGCAGTTCGCGGGGGCTGAGTGGCTACACCTTC
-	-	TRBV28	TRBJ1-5	CASSLKAYYNQPQHF	TGTGCCAGCAGTTTAAAGGCTTACTACAATCAGCCCCAGCATTTT
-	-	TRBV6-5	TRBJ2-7	CASSAAYEQYF	TGTGCCAGCAGCGCAGCCTACGAGCAGTACTTC
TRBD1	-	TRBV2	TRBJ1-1	CASSGDRPTNTEAFF	TGTGCCAGCAGTGGGGACAGGCCAACGAACACTGAAGCTTTCTTT
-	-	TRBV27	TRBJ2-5	CASAVGYGRQETQYF	TGTGCCAGCGCCGTCGGTTACGGTCGGCAAGAGACCCAGTACTTC
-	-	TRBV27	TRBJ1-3	CASSPAGGEAGNTIYF	TGTGCCAGCAGTCCCGCGGGGGGGGAAGCTGGAAACACCATATATTTT
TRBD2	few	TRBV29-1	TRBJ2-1	CSVERGSGRAREQFF	TGCAGCGTTGAAAGGGGGAGCGGGAGGGCCAGGGAGCAGTTCTTC
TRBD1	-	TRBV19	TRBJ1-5	CATDPDRANQPQHF	TGTGCCACCGACCCCGACAGGGCGAATCAGCCCCAGCATTTT
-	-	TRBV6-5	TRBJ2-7	CASSQTASYEQYF	TGTGCCAGCAGCCAAACAGCTTCCTACGAGCAGTACTTC
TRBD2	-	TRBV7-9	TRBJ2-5	CASSLGLAGFEQYF	TGTGCCAGCAGCTTGGGACTAGCGGGTTTTGAACAGTACTTC
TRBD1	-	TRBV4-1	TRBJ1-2	CASSQTPGQGIGYTF	TGCGCCAGCAGCCAAACGCCCGGACAGGGAATCGGCTACACCTTC
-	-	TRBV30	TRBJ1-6	CAQGVGNSPLHF	TGTGCCCAGGGTGTGGGGAATTCACCCCTCCACTTT
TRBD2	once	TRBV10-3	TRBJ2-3	CAISEIRTSGSTDTQYF	TGTGCCATCAGTGAGATTCGGACTAGCGGAAGCACAGATACGCAGTATTTT